Listed here is a single T cell receptor beta chain. Its antigen is still unknown. The sample comes from a study of T cell responses to AZD1222 COVID-19 vaccine. Sequencing used immunoSEQ multiplex PCR; TCRdb keeps in-frame clones, though not all of them. The data hold around 96,000 clones, with around nine tenths observed a single time. CDR1 is SGDLS, CDR2 YYNGEE, per germline. The CDR3 totals 14 residues. The V end was cut by 1 base, the J end by 2 bases, with 9 bases between. The study, taken as a whole, reports: Females outnumbered males among donors, who were mostly white British; clonal diversity was possibly underestimated. Vaccine-associated CD4 TCRs spanned spike, dominant at 160-218 and 743-854.

The receptor was derived from an adult who received the AZD1222 COVID-19 vaccine. V is TRBV9 and J is TRBJ1-2; no firm D call. Source: peripheral blood, taken 28 days after the second AZD1222 dose. CDR3 region: CASSVYGSNYGYTF. The CDR3 DNA reads TGTGCCAGCAGCGTATACGGCAGCAACTATGGCTACACCTTC.